The clone carrying this T cell receptor (beta chain) was recorded once. As originally analysed: Quantification of nucleated cells was approximated via reference gene primer amplification. The data were produced by immunoSEQ multiplex PCR, yet TCRdb's version contains in-frame clones alone and is incomplete. The V and J calls and clone size come from that table; D and trimming were worked out from the DNA. The sample lists about 280,000 clones; roughly 87% were seen once. Germline V lookup: CDR1 MDHEN, CDR2 SYDVKM. V was cut by 5 bases and J by 5 bases, with 9 bases left in between. The CDR3 runs 13 residues. This sample was taken from a study of blood T cell repertoires in COVID-19. Across the whole study: Some COVID-19 samples were acute and others convalescent; all came from the United States, Italy and Spain. Sample material is recorded as cDNA or gDNA derived from T cells, B-cell-depleted T cells, or PBMCs.

The genes are TRBV28 and TRBJ1-4, with no clear D. This TCR was recovered from a middle-aged woman who had recovered from COVID-19. Sequencing input: PBMCs or T cells enriched from blood (not recorded which). The CDR3: CASSLSVNEKLFF. The CDR3 nucleotides read TGTGCCAGCAGTCTCTCGGTCAATGAAAAACTGTTTTTT.